The next 13 T cell receptor beta chains were all read from a single sample in a study of regulatory T cells in long-lasting Graves disease. As for time point: persistent/refractory GD, antithyroid drugs over 5 years with positive TRAb. The TCR library was prepared using RNA isolated from PBMCs. Through Arm-PCR of CDR3 regions and iRepertoire HTBI primers, TCR beta libraries were built. A single record per CDR3 protein comes from TCRdb applying MiXCR to the multiplex PCR reads. The profile covers about 400,000 distinct CDR3 sequences, with about 20% appearing a single time and less than 25% taken by the ten largest. The sequences come from peripheral blood mononuclear cells (PBMCs), collected when the disease was refractory, from a patient treated with antithyroid drugs. All receptors derive from a female donor with Graves disease.

This clonotype was detected many times. The J gene is TRBJ2-4, the V gene TRBV28, with D tentatively TRBD1 (5 bases). The CDR3 covers 16 residues. V was pared by 6 bases and J by 2 bases, with 17 bases between. Per the germline V gene, CDR1 is MDHEN and CDR2 is SYDVKM. CDR3 in DNA: TGTGCCAGCAGCTATTCCGGGTGGGGCTCCAAAAACATTCAGTACTTC. Translating gives CASSYSGWGSKNIQYF.

This chain links TRBV13 with TRBJ2-5, with 11 bases that match TRBD2. V was clipped by 8 bases and J by 0 bases; unmatched bases: 2. The CDR3 loop spans 14 amino acids. The germline V gene encodes CDR1 PRHDT and CDR2 FYEKMQ (reference sequence). CDR3 sequence: CASGTSGYQETQYF. DNA for the CDR3: TGTGCCAGCGGGACTAGCGGCTACCAAGAGACCCAGTACTTC.

This clonotype was recorded at least ten times. This rearrangement joins TRBV20-1 to TRBJ1-2; D is ambiguous. The CDR3 is made up of 15 amino acids. V was pared by 3 bases and J by 4 bases, with 18 bases between. Germline V gene lookup returns CDR1 DFQATT and CDR2 SNEGSKA (reference sequence). CDR3 sequence: CSASNYPQSTYGYTF. As DNA, the CDR3 is TGCAGTGCTAGCAATTATCCACAGAGCACCTATGGCTACACCTTC.

The J gene is TRBJ2-7, the V gene TRBV24-1; perhaps TRBD2 as D (7 bases). This CDR3 has 13 residues. In germline, CDR1 is KGHDR, CDR2 SFDVKD. Trimming removed 9 bases at V and 1 base at J, with 12 bases between. The CDR3 bases are TGTGCCACCTGCGGGGGCATTTCCTACGAGCAGTACTTC. The encoded protein is CATCGGISYEQYF.

There are many counts of this clonotype. The chain has TRBV27 and TRBJ2-7; possible D gene TRBD1, 6 bases. The CDR3 contains 13 residues. The V gene's germline CDR1 is MNHEY and CDR2 SMNVEV (reference sequence). The V end lost 8 bases, the J end lost 3 bases, and 14 bases lay between the germline ends. The DNA of the CDR3 is TGTGCCAGCTCTAGGGGGATCTTCTACGAGCAGTACTTC. It specifies CASSRGIFYEQYF.

The chain carries TRBV6-5 and TRBJ2-7; 7 bases are shared with TRBD2. CDR1 MNHEY and CDR2 SVGAGI come from the germline V gene. After removal of 3 bases from V and 0 bases from J, the junction contained 11 bases not matched to a gene. There are 17 residues in the CDR3. This CDR3 reads CASSYAPGAGSSYEQYF. CDR3 nucleotide sequence: TGTGCCAGCAGTTATGCCCCGGGAGCGGGGAGCTCCTACGAGCAGTACTTC.

The gene calls are TRBV12-3 or TRBV12-4 and TRBJ2-5; the D gene is possibly TRBD2 (6 bases). The V end lost 4 bases, the J end lost 1 base, and 16 bases lay between the germline ends. CDR3 length: 16 residues. The chain's CDR3 is CASSSVGGIRQETQYF. The CDR3 DNA sequence: TGTGCCAGCAGTTCTGTAGGCGGGATCCGCCAAGAGACCCAGTACTTC.

Points on this clonotype: This may be a read error, as it is one base from a much larger clone. The rearrangement joins TRBV12-3 or TRBV12-4 to TRBJ2-7, with D possibly called TRBD1 or TRBD2 (5 bases each). The CDR3 has 13 amino acids. The CDR3 region is CAGSRDGRNEQYF. CDR3 nucleotides: TGTGCCGGCAGCCGGGACGGACGCAACGAGCAGTACTTC.

The sample holds many counts of this clonotype. J is TRBJ1-6 and V is TRBV20-1; D might be TRBD1 (5 bases). V was cut by 4 bases and J by 8 bases, with 21 bases left in between. Germline V gene data show CDR1 as DFQATT and CDR2 as SNEGSKA (reference sequence). The CDR3 is 16 amino acids. The CDR3 sequence is CSAMGVRAGLDSPLHF. Here the CDR3 DNA reads TGCAGTGCTATGGGGGTACGGGCAGGTCTGGATTCACCCCTCCACTTT.

This clonotype was seen only a few times. This chain joins TRBV11-2 and TRBJ2-7, with 9 positions matching TRBD1. Germline V gene lookup returns CDR1 SGHAT and CDR2 FQNNGV. The length of the CDR3 is 15 residues. The V and J ends lost 2 bases and 8 bases, in that order; junction bases with no gene match: 10. CDR3 protein: CASSLTRDRVSKQYF. CDR3 coding DNA: TGTGCCAGCAGCTTAACCCGGGACAGGGTTTCCAAGCAGTACTTC.

Many counts were recorded for this clonotype. The chain recombines TRBV12-3 or TRBV12-4 with TRBJ2-2; no definite D call. Trimming pared 7 bases from V and 3 bases from J, leaving 21 bases between. The CDR3 is 17 amino acids. The CDR3 region is CASTFAAVPIYTGELFF. CDR3 sequence (DNA): TGTGCCAGCACCTTCGCGGCTGTCCCAATTTACACCGGGGAGCTGTTTTTT.

This clonotype was counted ten times or more. V gene TRBV20-1 combines with J gene TRBJ2-5, with 8 nucleotides matching TRBD2. The CDR3 spans 18 residues. The germline gives CDR1 DFQATT, CDR2 SNEGSKA (reference sequence). V trimming: 1 base; J trimming: 3 bases; junction bases outside the gene matches: 16. The CDR3 DNA reads TGCAGTGCTAGAGCCCTGATTAGCGGGAAAGCAAGTAAAGAGACCCAGTACTTC. This gives the protein CSARALISGKASKETQYF.

There are many counts of this clonotype. This chain uses TRBV10-2 with TRBJ1-2, with 9 nucleotides matching TRBD1. The CDR3 is 15 residues long. In germline, CDR1 is WSHSY, CDR2 SAAADI. Trimming cost V 0 bases and J 4 bases; bases outside gene matches: 3. The CDR3 reads CASSESGQGPYGYTF. The CDR3 nucleotides read TGCGCCAGCAGTGAGTCAGGACAGGGGCCCTATGGCTACACCTTC.